The T cell receptor beta chain described here comes from a study of T-cell memory formation after mild COVID-19. Study findings and constraints: CD4+ contracting clones lay mainly in CM and EM, CD8+ ones in EMRA.

About this clonotype itself: What it binds is unknown.

Libraries for TCRalpha and TCRbeta carried sample barcodes and unique molecular identifiers via 5'RACE. TCRdb passed the 5' RACE reads through MiXCR, listing each CDR3 protein once. The repertoire holds more than 300,000 distinct CDR3 sequences, with approximately 13% as singletons. Trimming cost V 4 bases and J 1 base, with 10 bases left between them. This CDR3 comprises 14 residues. Germline V gene lookup returns CDR1 MNHEY and CDR2 SMNVEV (reference sequence). The sample taken for sequencing was PBMCs or a T cell subset sorted from them (not recorded which). The chain has TRBV27 and TRBJ1-1; D is undetermined. The receptor's source is a young man who had mild COVID-19 (a few samples of this study predate the infection). Cell type and time point are not known. Here the CDR3 reads CASSWADGNTEAFF. For the CDR3, the DNA is TGTGCCAGCAGTTGGGCGGATGGGAACACTGAAGCTTTCTTT.